The clone carrying this TCR beta chain was seen many times. Its antigen is currently unknown. The data were taken from a study of metastatic and nonmetastatic thyroid tumors. Study-wide context: Repertoire comparison spanned blood and tumor or nodule tissue of malignant and benign thyroid patients.

The entire patient cohort was treatment-naive prior to thyroid surgery. The CDR3 loop spans 12 amino acids. The V and J ends lost 8 bases and 4 bases, in that order; junction bases with no gene match: 2. Per the germline V gene, CDR1 is ENHRY and CDR2 is SYGVKD. Study-level findings and limits: In blood and tumor, TCR beta diversity was reportedly significantly higher in malignant thyroid tumors than in benign nodules.

In the original workflow: The authors used CDR3 differences across clinicopathological groups to build a distant-metastasis classifier for papillary thyroid cancer. TCRdb reprocessed the PCR reads via MiXCR. These V and J calls are TCRdb output, not the study's own analysis. The sample gives more than 9,000 clones, under 30% of which show up once; approximately 10% is in the top ten. This chain connects TRBV10-3 to TRBJ2-7, with 10 nucleotides matching TRBD1. Sequenced sample: tumor tissue. The sequence was collected from a male donor with papillary thyroid cancer or a benign thyroid nodule (not recorded which). Some clones in this sample may be carry-over from other donors' samples. Here the CDR3 DNA reads TGTGCCATCCGGACAGGGGGGTACGAGCAGTACTTC. Residues: CAIRTGGYEQYF.